Below, 4 T cell receptor beta chains from the same sample are listed, as sequenced in a study of shared clonotypes between healthy human individuals. TCRdb's table, derived via immunoSEQ multiplex PCR, lists solely in-frame clones and lacks some. The repertoire consists of about 1.5 million clones, with 95% to 99% occurring once and the leading ten covering roughly 0.45%. Sequences were obtained from naive CD4+ T cells sorted from blood. The subset: CD45RA+ positively selected. The receptor set was obtained from a man aged 25 to 45 in good health.

This CDR3 reads CASTLSGSYNEQFF. As DNA, the CDR3 is TGTGCCAGCACCCTTAGCGGTTCCTACAATGAGCAGTTCTTC. The chain is built from TRBV7-8 and TRBJ2-1; maybe TRBD2 (6 bases). Between the trimmed V and J ends, which lost 7 bases and 1 base, there was a span of 11 bases. The germline gives CDR1 SGHVS, CDR2 FQNEAQ. This CDR3 comprises 14 residues.

This clone has only one observation. The chain carries TRBV30 and TRBJ1-4; D is unclear. This CDR3 region has 16 residues. Germline V gene lookup returns CDR1 GTSNPN and CDR2 SVGIG (reference sequence). V was shortened by 2 bases and J by 2 bases, with 15 bases between the two germline ends. CDR3 nucleotide sequence: TGTGCCTGGAGTACTAAACAACCTTGGACTAATGAAAAACTGTTTTTT. Translated: CAWSTKQPWTNEKLFF.

This chain connects TRBV28 to TRBJ2-7; maybe TRBD2 (6 bases). With 4 bases removed from V and 10 bases from J, the gap between germline ends came to 11 bases. This CDR3 is 11 amino acids long. Germline CDR1 is MDHEN and CDR2 is SYDVKM. CDR3 region: CASSSGTPQYF. The CDR3 DNA reads as TGTGCCAGCAGTTCCGGGACTCCACAGTACTTC.

The chain joins TRBV19 to TRBJ2-7, with no clear D. The CDR3 consists of 17 residues. Looked up from germline, CDR1 is LNHDA and CDR2 is SQIVND (reference sequence). V dropped 1 base and J dropped 2 bases, with 18 bases sitting between them. The CDR3 spells CASSIANVRVGTYEQYF. In DNA, the CDR3 is TGTGCCAGTAGTATAGCCAACGTTCGGGTTGGGACCTACGAGCAGTACTTC.